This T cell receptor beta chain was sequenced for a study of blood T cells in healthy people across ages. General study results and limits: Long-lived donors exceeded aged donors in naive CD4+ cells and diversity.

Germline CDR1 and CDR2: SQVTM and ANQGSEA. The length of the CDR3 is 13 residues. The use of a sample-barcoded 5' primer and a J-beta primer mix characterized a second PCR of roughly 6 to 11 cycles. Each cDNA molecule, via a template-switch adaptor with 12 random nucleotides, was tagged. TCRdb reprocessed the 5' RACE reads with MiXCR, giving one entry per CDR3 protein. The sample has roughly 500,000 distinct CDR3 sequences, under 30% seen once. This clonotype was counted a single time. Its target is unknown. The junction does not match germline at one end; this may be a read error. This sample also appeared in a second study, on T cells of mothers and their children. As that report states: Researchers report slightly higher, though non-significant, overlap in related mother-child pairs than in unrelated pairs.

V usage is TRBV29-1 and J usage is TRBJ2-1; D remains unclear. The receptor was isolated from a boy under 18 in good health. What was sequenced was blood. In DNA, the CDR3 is TGCAGCGTGGCCCCCTTCCCCTACAATAAGCAGCTCTTC. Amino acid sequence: CSVAPFPYNKQLF.